This T cell receptor beta chain came from a study of T cells after yellow fever vaccination. Turning to the study itself: Any fraction with a low cell number was prepared using SMART-Seq v4 Ultra Low Input. Findings and limits, study-wide: The booster response re-showed most primary clones: more than 95% CD4, approximately 85% CD8. The secondary response showed a weaker magnitude and a faster peak, day 5 versus 15.

Concerning this clonotype: As yet, its antigen is unknown.

The CDR3 covers 15 residues. CDR1 MNHNS and CDR2 SASEGT come from the germline V gene. The ends were cut back, 6 bases at V and 6 bases at J, with 17 bases in the middle. TCRdb re-analysed the 5' RACE reads in MiXCR, keeping a single row per CDR3 protein. The top ten clones hold about an eighth of a sample with hundreds of thousands of distinct CDR3 sequences, roughly 13% of them seen once. The V gene is TRBV6-1, the J gene TRBJ1-4; no definite D call. This specimen consisted of PBMCs, obtained on the day of the yellow fever booster vaccination. The clonotype comes from a man aged 25-40 years who received the YFV17D yellow fever vaccine. CDR3 DNA sequence: TGTGCCAGCAGGGCCTCATACAACGGACATGAAAAACTGTTTTTT. It specifies CASRASYNGHEKLFF.